The 32 T cell receptor beta chains reported below all come from one sample, sequenced in a study of blood T cell repertoires in COVID-19. Clones were sequenced by immunoSEQ multiplex PCR, and TCRdb holds only the in-frame ones, with some missing. The table lists some 170,000 clones, about 92% of them singletons. The material sequenced was peripheral blood. The receptors were sampled from a man in his fifties or sixties with active or convalescent COVID-19.

The chain links TRBV5-8 to TRBJ1-5; 7 positions match TRBD1. Trimming cost V 3 bases and J 1 base; bases outside gene matches: 7. The CDR3 consists of 16 residues. Germline V gene data show CDR1 as SGHTS and CDR2 as YDEGEE. The CDR3 bases are TGTGCCAGCAGCTCCCAAGGGACAGCAAGCAATCAGCCCCAGCATTTT. Its protein is CASSSQGTASNQPQHF.

The V call is TRBV11-2, the J call TRBJ2-3; D ambiguous. Germline V gene data show CDR1 as SGHAT and CDR2 as FQNNGV. This CDR3 spans 15 amino acids. V lost 1 base, J lost 2 bases, and 10 bases lay in between. The CDR3 is CASSLGTLPTDTQYF. The CDR3 DNA reads TGTGCCAGCAGCTTAGGTACCCTACCCACAGATACGCAGTATTTT.

This chain connects TRBV19 to TRBJ2-4; TRBD1 is a possible D gene (6 bases). This CDR3 has 17 amino acids. The V gene's germline CDR1 is LNHDA and CDR2 SQIVND (reference sequence). The V end was cut by 3 bases, the J end by 0 bases, with 15 bases between. The CDR3 here is CASSIDQGTAAKNIQYF. CDR3 DNA sequence: TGTGCCAGTAGTATTGATCAGGGGACGGCAGCCAAAAACATTCAGTACTTC.

The count of this clone is one. The chain uses TRBV3-1 (or the pseudogene TRBV3-2) and TRBJ1-1, with 8 bases matching TRBD1. V lost 1 base, J lost 3 bases, and 7 bases stayed unmatched. CDR3 length equals 16 residues. Germline-derived CDR1 and CDR2 are LGHDT and YNNKEL (reference sequence). Here the CDR3 DNA reads TGTGCCAGCAGCCAAGGTTGGCAGGGGGCAGACACTGAAGCTTTCTTT. Translation: CASSQGWQGADTEAFF.

This chain uses TRBV19 with TRBJ1-2, with unresolved D. CDR1 and CDR2 from the germline V gene are LNHDA and SQIVND (reference sequence). The CDR3 loop spans 13 amino acids. Deletions cut 6 bases from V and 5 bases from J, with 13 bases between. CDR3 DNA sequence: TGTGCCAGTAGCCCCAATCGGGTTTATGGCTACACCTTC. Translation gives CASSPNRVYGYTF.

This clone is a singleton in its sample. The rearrangement joins TRBV5-5 to TRBJ2-7; 8 bases fit TRBD1. CDR3 length equals 17 residues. CDR1 is SGHKS, CDR2 YYEKEE, per germline (reference sequence). Losses at the gene ends were 0 bases for V and 3 bases for J; bases not matched to a gene: 11. The CDR3 spells CASSLGAGQGAFYEQYF. CDR3 nucleotide sequence: TGTGCCAGCAGCTTGGGTGCGGGCCAGGGGGCGTTCTACGAGCAGTACTTC. Using reference TRBV5-5 and TRBJ2-7 for the parts outside the CDR3, the full variable domain is DAGVTQSPTHLIKTRGQQVTLRCSPISGHKSVSWYQQVLGQGPQFIFQYYEKEERGRGNFPDRFSARQFPNYSSELNVNALLLGDSALYLCASSLGAGQGAFYEQYFGPGTRLTVT.

V and J are TRBV29-1 and TRBJ2-2; TRBD2 matches at 8 bases. The germline V gene encodes CDR1 SQVTM and CDR2 ANQGSEA. The CDR3 extends over 14 amino acids. The ends lost 6 bases at V and 0 bases at J; junction bases unmatched: 3. The CDR3 bases are TGCAGCGTGGCGGGACTAGCGAACACCGGGGAGCTGTTTTTT. As protein: CSVAGLANTGELFF.

This rearrangement joins TRBV6-4 to TRBJ2-3; D is possibly TRBD2 (6 bases). This CDR3 is built from 13 residues. Germline CDR1 MRHNA, CDR2 SNTAGT. The V and J ends lost 6 bases and 1 base respectively, with 8 bases between them. The CDR3 spells CASSPSGTDTQYF. DNA of the CDR3: TGTGCCAGCAGCCCTAGCGGCACAGATACGCAGTATTTT.

V usage is TRBV19 and J usage is TRBJ1-2, with 7 bases identical to TRBD1. There are 12 residues in the CDR3. Trimming cost V 8 bases and J 2 bases; bases outside gene matches: 2. Germline V CDR1 and CDR2: LNHDA, SQIVND (reference sequence). CDR3 nucleotide sequence: TGTGCCAGTGCACAGGGGAACTATGGCTACACCTTC. This translates into CASAQGNYGYTF.

The rearrangement joins TRBV6-1 to TRBJ1-2; D is unresolved. Germline loops: CDR1 MNHNS, CDR2 SASEGT. The CDR3 is 13 amino acids. V was trimmed by 3 bases and J by 6 bases, leaving 11 bases between them. The CDR3 loop is CASSERGFDGYTF. The CDR3 region has the DNA TGTGCCAGCAGTGAGCGAGGGTTCGATGGCTACACCTTC.

The rearrangement links TRBV7-2 to TRBJ1-1; D may be TRBD1 (6 bases). From germline, CDR1 is SGHTA and CDR2 FQGNSA. The CDR3 sequence is 16 residues long. Trimming pared 1 base from V and 3 bases from J, leaving 15 bases between. The CDR3 loop is CASSLVARGGYTEAFF. CDR3 nucleotide sequence: TGTGCCAGCAGCTTAGTTGCCAGGGGCGGGTACACTGAAGCTTTCTTT.

This rearrangement joins TRBV6-5 to TRBJ1-2; 12 nucleotides agree with TRBD1. Unmatched junction bases numbered 2, after V lost 6 bases and J lost 0 bases. This CDR3 spans 15 amino acids. In germline, CDR1 is MNHEY, CDR2 SVGAGI. Written as DNA, the CDR3 is TGTGCCAGCAGGGGACAGGGGGCATCTAACTATGGCTACACCTTC. It yields the protein CASRGQGASNYGYTF.

The V and J genes are TRBV6-5 and TRBJ2-7; 8 nucleotides align to TRBD1. CDR1 MNHEY and CDR2 SVGAGI come from the germline V gene. Trimming took 8 bases from V and 2 from J; bases not matched to a gene: 5. This CDR3 is built from 13 residues. CDR3 sequence reads: CASLRQGTYEQYF. In DNA form, the CDR3 reads TGTGCCAGCCTTAGACAGGGGACCTACGAGCAGTACTTC.

The chain recombines TRBV18 with TRBJ1-5; D possibly corresponds to TRBD1 (6 bases). CDR1 is KGHSH and CDR2 is LQKENI in the germline V gene. This CDR3 contains 13 residues. Trimming pared 4 bases from V and 4 bases from J, leaving 8 bases between. In DNA, the CDR3 is TGTGCCAGCTCACAAGGGGGAAATCAGCCCCAGCATTTT. Translated, it gives CASSQGGNQPQHF.

The chain recombines TRBV19 with TRBJ1-5; D is unresolved. Trimming removed 6 bases at V and 7 bases at J, with 13 bases between. Germline lookup yields CDR1 LNHDA and CDR2 SQIVND (reference sequence). This CDR3 contains 13 residues. DNA for the CDR3: TGTGCCAGTAGGGTCGGGTCCGGGCAGCCCCAGCATTTT. Translating gives CASRVGSGQPQHF.

The J gene is TRBJ1-5, the V gene TRBV3-1 (or the pseudogene TRBV3-2); D is unclear. The CDR3 is made up of 13 amino acids. Germline V gene data show CDR1 as LGHDT and CDR2 as YNNKEL (reference sequence). V lost 4 bases to trimming and J lost 4 bases, with 8 bases between them. The CDR3 reads CASSPTGNQPQHF. CDR3 sequence (DNA): TGTGCCAGCAGCCCGACCGGGAATCAGCCCCAGCATTTT.

V and J are TRBV3-1 (or the pseudogene TRBV3-2) and TRBJ2-1; D is perhaps TRBD1 (5 bases). CDR1 is LGHDT and CDR2 is YNNKEL in the germline V gene (reference sequence). This CDR3 region has 16 residues. V shed 1 base and J shed 4 bases, with 14 bases lying between them. CDR3: CASSQGQKSRYNEQFF. CDR3 nucleotides: TGTGCCAGCAGCCAAGGACAGAAGTCTAGATACAATGAGCAGTTCTTC.

The table lists this clone with a few counts. V is TRBV5-1 and J is TRBJ1-4; D not certain. CDR3 length: 13 residues. In germline, CDR1 is SGHRS, CDR2 YFSETQ. V lost 5 bases and J 0 bases, leaving 5 bases between the germline ends. CDR3 protein: CASSQTTNEKLFF. CDR3 in DNA: TGCGCCAGCAGTCAAACAACTAATGAAAAACTGTTTTTT.

The chain couples TRBV9 to TRBJ2-7; TRBD1 matches 8 bases. This CDR3 comprises 14 residues. The J segment lost 3 bases and the V segment lost 4 bases, leaving 6 bases of the junction unmatched. Germline CDR1 is SGDLS and CDR2 is YYNGEE. The CDR3 DNA is TGTGCCAGCAGCTTCCGGGACAGGAACTACGAGCAGTACTTC. Its translation: CASSFRDRNYEQYF.

The V call is TRBV3-1 (or the pseudogene TRBV3-2), the J call TRBJ2-5; no clear D. Trimming pared 11 bases from V and 2 bases from J, leaving 24 bases between. This CDR3 is 16 amino acids long. Germline CDR1 is LGHDT and CDR2 is YNNKEL (reference sequence). CDR3 DNA sequence: TGTGCCGCAGCCAAGTCTTGGGCAGGCACACAAGAGACCCAGTACTTC. Translated, it gives CAAAKSWAGTQETQYF.

V usage is TRBV7-9 and J usage is TRBJ1-3, with D maybe TRBD1 (5 bases). Germline V lookup: CDR1 SEHNR, CDR2 FQNEAQ (reference sequence). CDR3 length: 16 amino acids. The germline V and J ends were trimmed by 5 bases and 3 bases, with 17 bases remaining between them. CDR3 coding DNA: TGTGCCAGCAGCCTAACCCAGGGTAGTGATGGAAACACCATATATTTT. Residues: CASSLTQGSDGNTIYF.

The chain joins TRBV6-2 or TRBV6-3 to TRBJ2-1, with TRBD2 identical over 10 bases. V lost 2 bases and J lost 10; bases outside the gene matches: 11. The CDR3 runs to 16 residues. CDR1 and CDR2 from the germline V gene are MNHEY and SVGEGT. The chain's CDR3 is CASSYSGGGHFWEQFF. CDR3 sequence (DNA): TGTGCCAGCAGTTACAGCGGGGGGGGCCATTTTTGGGAGCAGTTCTTC.

This chain connects TRBV11-2 to TRBJ1-2; D perhaps matches TRBD1 (5 bases). V lost 2 bases, J lost 4 bases, and 14 bases lay in between. This CDR3 spans 15 amino acids. Per the germline V gene, CDR1 is SGHAT and CDR2 is FQNNGV. CDR3 DNA: TGTGCCAGCAGCTTAAGACAGTCGCCGGCCTATGGCTACACCTTC. As protein: CASSLRQSPAYGYTF. The full variable domain, completed using reference TRBV11-2 and TRBJ1-2, is EAGVAQSPRYKIIEKRQSVAFWCNPISGHATLYWYQQILGQGPKLLIQFQNNGVVDDSQLPKDRFSAERLKGVDSTLKIQPAKLEDSAVYLCASSLRQSPAYGYTFGSGTRLTVV.

Remarks on this clone: This same CDR3 is encoded by further DNA sequences in the sample. The V call is TRBV6-5, the J call TRBJ1-5; 9 positions agree with TRBD1. Trimming cost V 7 bases and J 4 bases; bases outside gene matches: 5. The V gene's germline CDR1 is MNHEY and CDR2 SVGAGI. This CDR3 has 14 residues. CDR3 nucleotides: TGTGCCAGCATTCCCGGGACAGGGAATCAGCCCCAGCATTTT. This encodes CASIPGTGNQPQHF.

This clone was seen only once. The chain couples TRBV5-4 to TRBJ2-5, with D tentatively TRBD2 (6 bases). The germline V and J ends were trimmed by 1 base and 2 bases, with 15 bases remaining between them. This CDR3 is built from 16 residues. Germline V gene lookup returns CDR1 SGHNT and CDR2 YYREEE (reference sequence). CDR3: CASSLSSNSGQETQYF. CDR3 nucleotides: TGTGCCAGCAGCTTGTCCTCCAATAGCGGACAAGAGACCCAGTACTTC.

The V call is TRBV3-1 (or the pseudogene TRBV3-2), the J call TRBJ2-3; 8 positions match TRBD2. The trim removed 4 bases at V and 2 bases at J, leaving 2 bases unmatched. The CDR3 covers 14 residues. Germline values: CDR1 LGHDT, CDR2 YNNKEL (reference sequence). The CDR3 sequence is CASSPAGATDTQYF. The CDR3 DNA reads as TGTGCCAGCAGCCCAGCGGGAGCCACAGATACGCAGTATTTT.

This chain uses TRBV2 with TRBJ2-1; 10 bases map to TRBD2. J was trimmed by 1 base and V by 2 bases; bases with no gene match: 2. The CDR3 covers 16 residues. CDR1 and CDR2 from the germline V gene are SNHLY and FYNNEI. CDR3 sequence (DNA): TGTGCCAGCAGTGAAACTAGCGGGAAATCCTACAATGAGCAGTTCTTC. This gives the protein CASSETSGKSYNEQFF.

J is TRBJ2-5 and V is TRBV12-5; a possible D gene is TRBD1 (6 bases). Trimming stripped 1 base from V and 4 bases from J, with 16 bases between. The CDR3 is 16 amino acids. The germline gives CDR1 LGHNT, CDR2 FRNRAP. In nucleotides, the CDR3 is TGTGCTAGTGGTTTGGGTTGGGGATTGGGGGCAGAGACCCAGTACTTC. It translates to CASGLGWGLGAETQYF.

V is TRBV29-1 and J is TRBJ1-4, with 10 bases identical to TRBD1. The CDR3 is 14 residues long. Germline trimming cut 4 bases from V and 3 bases from J; bases unmatched to any gene: 2. The germline V gene encodes CDR1 SQVTM and CDR2 ANQGSEA. The CDR3 protein is CSVGTGGSNEKLFF. CDR3 coding DNA: TGCAGCGTTGGGACAGGGGGATCTAATGAAAAACTGTTTTTT.

J is TRBJ1-4 and V is TRBV10-3; 7 nucleotides match TRBD1. V gave up 0 bases and J gave up 7 bases; unmatched junction bases: 2. Per germline, CDR1 ENHRY and CDR2 SYGVKD. The CDR3 loop spans 14 amino acids. The CDR3 region is CAISESGGGEKLFF. The CDR3 DNA is TGTGCCATCAGTGAGTCAGGGGGCGGTGAAAAACTGTTTTTT.

This rearrangement joins TRBV4-1 to TRBJ1-1; 9 nucleotides line up with TRBD1. The CDR3 contains 16 residues. Germline loops: CDR1 MGHRA, CDR2 YSYEKL. V lost 2 bases to trimming and J lost 1 base; unmatched junction nucleotides: 5. The CDR3 sequence: CASSQLPGQGNTEAFF. CDR3 DNA: TGCGCCAGCAGCCAATTACCGGGACAGGGGAACACTGAAGCTTTCTTT.

This clone was detected only once. The chain uses TRBV19 and TRBJ1-3; the D is unclear. CDR3 length: 15 residues. The V end was cut by 5 bases, the J end by 2 bases, with 13 bases between. CDR1 and CDR2 (germline): LNHDA, SQIVND (reference sequence). The CDR3 loop reads CASSRPPGAGNTIYF. In DNA form, the CDR3 reads TGTGCCAGTAGTCGGCCCCCCGGGGCTGGAAACACCATATATTTT.